A single sample is the source of the 2 T cell receptor beta chains below, sequenced in a study of OX40 agonist ivuxolimab in advanced cancers. TCRdb keeps only in-frame clones here, not all; method: immunoSEQ multiplex PCR. The table has 55,000 to 80,000 clones, roughly 89% seen once. Material: CD4+ or CD8+ T cells sorted from blood, obtained in a trial of the OX40 agonist ivuxolimab. These receptors were collected from an adult with an advanced solid tumor such as melanoma, head and neck, liver or kidney cancer.

V usage is TRBV2 and J usage is TRBJ1-1; 7 bases align to TRBD1. Trimming cost V 6 bases and J 0 bases; bases outside gene matches: 4. Germline CDR1 is SNHLY and CDR2 is FYNNEI. The CDR3 loop spans 14 amino acids. CDR3 nucleotide sequence: TGTGCCAGCAGGGCGGGACAGTTGAACACTGAAGCTTTCTTT. It specifies CASRAGQLNTEAFF.

The chain is built from TRBV11-2 and TRBJ1-1; 10 positions match TRBD1. Germline CDR1 and CDR2: SGHAT and FQNNGV. The CDR3 has 15 amino acids. V dropped 5 bases and J dropped 12; count of bases not matched to a gene: 15. The CDR3 sequence is CASSPRDRGHSWTFF. The CDR3 DNA follows: TGTGCCAGCAGCCCTCGGGACAGGGGACATAGTTGGACTTTCTTT.